These 24 T cell receptor beta chains were sequenced from one sample in a study of response to subunit inactivated influenza vaccine. MiXCR was run by TCRdb on the RT-PCR reads, yielding one entry per CDR3 protein. The sample contains about 570,000 distinct CDR3 sequences, roughly 10% of which appear only once. These records were also assigned to another study, of T cells expressing NK-cell markers. That source adds: With UMIs, 5'RACE template switching was used to make TCR beta cDNA.

This material consisted of PBMCs from blood, taken on the day of vaccination. The origin of the receptors is a man in his forties or fifties who received an inactivated influenza vaccine.

There are a few counts of this clonotype. J is TRBJ1-4 and V is TRBV7-2; TRBD1 matches 8 bases. Germline CDR1 reads SGHTA; CDR2 reads FQGNSA. The CDR3 is 15 residues long. With V trimmed by 5 bases and J by 8 bases, 10 bases remained unmatched. The CDR3, as DNA: TGTGCCAGCAGCGTTAGGACAGGGTTCGGGGAAAAACTGTTTTTT. This gives the protein CASSVRTGFGEKLFF.

This clonotype was found a few times. The V gene is TRBV30, the J gene TRBJ1-1; 7 positions agree with TRBD1. The CDR3 covers 15 residues. Trimming at V came to 2 bases and at J to 5 bases, leaving 11 bases not matched to a gene. Germline CDR1 reads GTSNPN; CDR2 reads SVGIG (reference sequence). Here the CDR3 DNA reads TGTGCCTGGAGTCCCCGGGGCAGGGGGTATACTGAAGCTTTCTTT. It specifies CAWSPRGRGYTEAFF.

This clonotype turned up a few times. The chain combines TRBV7-2 with TRBJ2-1; 7 positions agree with TRBD2. The CDR3 is made up of 14 amino acids. In germline, CDR1 is SGHTA, CDR2 FQGNSA. The V gene end was trimmed by 1 base and the J gene end by 9 bases; junction bases not matched to a gene: 6. Here the CDR3 reads CASSLGLGGVEQFF. CDR3 in DNA: TGTGCCAGCAGCTTAGGACTTGGGGGGGTTGAGCAGTTCTTC. Complete variable domain (other parts from reference TRBV7-2 and TRBJ2-1): GAGVSQSPSNKVTEKGKDVELRCDPISGHTALYWYRQSLGQGLEFLIYFQGNSAPDKSGLPSDRFSAERTGGSVSTLTIQRTQQEDSAVYLCASSLGLGGVEQFFGPGTRLTVL.

The chain carries TRBV6-1 and TRBJ1-2, with no clear D. The germline CDR1 and CDR2 sequences are MNHNS and SASEGT. The CDR3 covers 15 residues. V lost 8 bases to trimming and J lost 4 bases, with 20 bases between them. This CDR3 is CASEQGGRGFYGYTF. CDR3 nucleotide sequence: TGTGCCAGCGAGCAAGGAGGAAGAGGGTTCTATGGCTACACCTTC.

V usage is TRBV27 and J usage is TRBJ2-1; no clear D. V was shortened by 5 bases and J by 1 base, with 12 bases between the two germline ends. Germline V gene data show CDR1 as MNHEY and CDR2 as SMNVEV (reference sequence). There are 15 residues in the CDR3. CDR3 in amino acids: CASSPRSNSYNEQFF. The CDR3, as DNA: TGTGCCAGCAGTCCTCGTAGTAATTCCTACAATGAGCAGTTCTTC.

This chain uses TRBV5-1 with TRBJ1-1, with a weak D call TRBD1 (5 bases). Germline V gene lookup returns CDR1 SGHRS and CDR2 YFSETQ. CDR3 length: 15 amino acids. The V gene lost 5 bases and the J gene lost 3 bases, with 17 bases spanning the gap. This CDR3 reads CASRKLTDHYTEAFF. Written as DNA, the CDR3 is TGCGCCAGCAGAAAACTGACAGACCATTACACTGAAGCTTTCTTT.

The V gene is TRBV11-1, the J gene TRBJ2-5; D unresolved. V was trimmed by 5 bases and J by 2 bases, leaving 21 bases between them. The CDR3 consists of 17 residues. Germline values: CDR1 SGHAT, CDR2 FQDESV (reference sequence). CDR3 nucleotides: TGTGCCAGCAGCCTCCCTGAAAGTTGGGCGAATCAAGAGACCCAGTACTTC. As protein: CASSLPESWANQETQYF.

V gene TRBV7-9 combines with J gene TRBJ1-1; D unresolved. Germline-derived CDR1 and CDR2 are SEHNR and FQNEAQ (reference sequence). V was cut by 5 bases and J by 5 bases, with 15 bases left in between. This CDR3 contains 14 residues. The CDR3 bases are TGTGCCAGCAGCGAACGAGGGCGTGGAACTGAAGCTTTCTTT. Its translation: CASSERGRGTEAFF.

This clonotype has a handful of counts. The CDR3 region is CSARVLGDSRPGQFF. The CDR3 DNA sequence: TGCAGTGCTAGAGTATTAGGGGACTCCCGCCCCGGGCAGTTCTTC. The J gene is TRBJ2-1, the V gene TRBV20-1, with a tentative D call TRBD2 (6 bases). The CDR3 has 15 residues. Trimming took 1 base from V and 12 from J, leaving 22 bases between them. Germline values: CDR1 DFQATT, CDR2 SNEGSKA (reference sequence).

This chain joins TRBV4-2 and TRBJ2-7; weak D call: TRBD1 (5 bases). CDR1 LGHNA and CDR2 YNFKEQ come from the germline V gene. This CDR3 is built from 16 residues. Between the trimmed V and J ends, which lost 1 base and 2 bases, there was a span of 15 bases. The CDR3 protein is CASSQGAARAPYEQYF. As DNA, the CDR3 is TGTGCCAGCAGCCAAGGCGCGGCCAGGGCCCCCTACGAGCAGTACTTC.

This clonotype turned up a few times. The chain combines TRBV5-1 with TRBJ2-2; 11 bases agree with TRBD1. Unmatched junction bases numbered 6, after V lost 4 bases and J lost 1 base. The CDR3 totals 17 residues. Germline V gives CDR1 SGHRS, CDR2 YFSETQ. The CDR3 coding sequence is TGCGCCAGCAGCCCCGGGACAGGGGGTTTGAACACCGGGGAGCTGTTTTTT. Its protein product is CASSPGTGGLNTGELFF.

The J gene is TRBJ1-2, the V gene TRBV20-1; D call uncertain. Per the germline V gene, CDR1 is DFQATT and CDR2 is SNEGSKA (reference sequence). There are 13 residues in the CDR3. V lost 6 bases and J lost 5, with 16 bases in between. The CDR3 nucleotides are TGCAGTGCCCCCCCTGGGCCTCTTTATGGCTACACCTTC. The encoded protein is CSAPPGPLYGYTF.

The chain carries TRBV11-2 and TRBJ1-4; possible D gene TRBD1, 5 bases. Trimming shortened V by 5 bases and J by 8 bases, and 15 bases separated the two germline ends. The CDR3 has 14 residues. Germline CDR1 and CDR2: SGHAT and FQNNGV. This CDR3 is CASSRRGGDEKLFF. The DNA for the CDR3 is TGTGCCAGCAGCAGGAGGGGTGGCGACGAAAAACTGTTTTTT. Drawing the rest from reference TRBV11-2 and TRBJ1-4, the complete variable domain is EAGVAQSPRYKIIEKRQSVAFWCNPISGHATLYWYQQILGQGPKLLIQFQNNGVVDDSQLPKDRFSAERLKGVDSTLKIQPAKLEDSAVYLCASSRRGGDEKLFFGSGTQLSVL.

This clonotype was seen a handful of times. This rearrangement joins TRBV3-1 to TRBJ2-1; 8 bases line up with TRBD2. V was pared by 8 bases and J by 4 bases, with 10 bases of the junction left unmatched. This CDR3 is 15 amino acids long. Germline values: CDR1 LGHDT, CDR2 YNNKEL (reference sequence). The CDR3 loop is CASQTGTRRYNEQFF. CDR3 nucleotides: TGTGCCAGCCAGACCGGGACTAGAAGATACAATGAGCAGTTCTTC.

The CDR3 coding sequence is TGCGCCAGCAGCTTATCGGACTATGTCTACACAGATACGCAGTATTTT. Its translation is CASSLSDYVYTDTQYF. This chain links TRBV5-1 with TRBJ2-3, with D possibly being TRBD2 (6 bases). V lost 2 bases, J lost 2 bases, and 15 bases lay in between. The CDR3 is 16 amino acids. In germline, CDR1 is SGHRS, CDR2 YFSETQ.

This clonotype was detected only a few times. In DNA form, the CDR3 reads TGCGCCAGCAGCCAAGATAATTTGACCTTAGCGGGGAATACAGATACGCAGTATTTT. It encodes CASSQDNLTLAGNTDTQYF. This chain uses TRBV4-1 with TRBJ2-3; 8 bases map to TRBD2. The V gene end was trimmed by 0 bases and the J gene end by 3 bases; junction bases not matched to a gene: 14. Germline-derived CDR1 and CDR2 are MGHRA and YSYEKL. This CDR3 has 19 amino acids.

V gene TRBV4-2 combines with J gene TRBJ2-7; TRBD1 matches 9 bases. J was trimmed by 3 bases and V by 3 bases; bases with no gene match: 12. The CDR3 extends over 17 amino acids. The germline V gene has CDR1 LGHNA and CDR2 YNFKEQ. The CDR3 region is CASSQSPGQGLFYEQYF. The CDR3 coding sequence is TGTGCCAGCAGCCAGTCACCGGGACAGGGTCTGTTCTACGAGCAGTACTTC.

As regards this clonotype: The CDR3 does not end in the conserved phenylalanine or tryptophan, so this is likely a read error. V and J are TRBV5-1 and TRBJ2-2; D not resolved. Germline V CDR1 and CDR2: SGHRS, YFSETQ. The length of the CDR3 is 17 residues. V lost 0 bases to trimming and J lost 3 bases, with 15 bases between them. The CDR3 bases are TGCGCCAGCAGCTTGGCCCTGGGATACCGAGACACCGGGGAGCTGTTTTCT. The encoded protein is CASSLALGYRDTGELFS.

The table lists this clonotype with many counts. This chain joins TRBV12-3 or TRBV12-4 and TRBJ2-2, with D maybe TRBD1 (5 bases). This CDR3 region has 14 residues. V shed 6 bases and J shed 5 bases, with 13 bases lying between them. CDR3 region: CASSWTRRTGELFF. For the CDR3, the DNA is TGTGCCAGCAGCTGGACAAGACGGACCGGGGAGCTGTTTTTT.

This clonotype was seen a handful of times. This chain links TRBV28 with TRBJ1-4; perhaps TRBD1 as D (5 bases). Germline V CDR1 and CDR2: MDHEN, SYDVKM. V dropped 6 bases and J dropped 6 bases, with 23 bases sitting between them. The CDR3 contains 17 residues. CDR3 in DNA: TGTGCCAGCAGGTTACCCACCTCGAGAGGGGTCGATGAAAAACTGTTTTTT. Translation: CASRLPTSRGVDEKLFF.

A few counts support this clonotype. The chain links TRBV12-3 or TRBV12-4 to TRBJ2-1; possible D gene TRBD2, 5 bases. This CDR3 contains 13 residues. V shed 3 bases and J shed 9 bases, with 12 bases lying between them. This chain's CDR3 is CASSFRLAPEQFF. The CDR3 DNA reads as TGTGCCAGCAGTTTCCGCCTAGCCCCTGAGCAGTTCTTC.

The chain carries TRBV27 and TRBJ2-3; 9 bases align to TRBD1. Trimming at V came to 3 bases and at J to 1 base, leaving 5 bases not matched to a gene. The CDR3 runs to 16 residues. Germline assignment: CDR1 MNHEY and CDR2 SMNVEV (reference sequence). DNA of the CDR3: TGTGCCAGCAGTTTGCCGACAGGGGGAGGCACAGATACGCAGTATTTT. It is translated as CASSLPTGGGTDTQYF.

This clonotype has just a few counts. The rearrangement links TRBV20-1 to TRBJ1-5; 9 bases are a match to TRBD1. The V gene end was trimmed by 6 bases and the J gene end by 2 bases; junction bases not matched to a gene: 8. CDR3 length equals 15 residues. Germline CDR1 DFQATT, CDR2 SNEGSKA (reference sequence). CDR3 sequence reads: CSAKRGQGGNQPQHF. CDR3 sequence (DNA): TGCAGTGCGAAAAGGGGACAGGGCGGCAATCAGCCCCAGCATTTT.

This clonotype turned up a few times. The chain recombines TRBV11-2 with TRBJ2-2, with TRBD2 matching 9 bases. CDR1 and CDR2 (germline): SGHAT, FQNNGV. With 3 bases clipped from V and 0 bases from J, the junction kept 2 bases outside the gene matches. This CDR3 spans 16 amino acids. Here the CDR3 DNA reads TGTGCCAGCAGCTTTGGCGGGGGGGCGAACACCGGGGAGCTGTTTTTT. This codes for CASSFGGGANTGELFF.